The sequence of this TCR beta chain was determined in a study of blood T cell repertoires in COVID-19. Sequencing used immunoSEQ multiplex PCR; TCRdb keeps in-frame clones, though not all of them. Here the sample spans about 280,000 clones, 88% being singletons. The CDR3 consists of 15 residues. The V segment lost 8 bases and the J segment 6 bases; nucleotides outside the gene matches: 12. Germline V gene sequence: CDR1 LNHNV, CDR2 YYDKDF (reference sequence). This sequence originates from a man aged 18 to 30 with active or convalescent COVID-19. Sequenced input: peripheral blood. This sequence joins TRBV15 and TRBJ2-1, with 8 bases identical to TRBD1. The CDR3 coding sequence is TGTGCCACCGGGGGTTTCGGACAGGGAATCAATGAGCAGTTCTTC. Residues: CATGGFGQGINEQFF.